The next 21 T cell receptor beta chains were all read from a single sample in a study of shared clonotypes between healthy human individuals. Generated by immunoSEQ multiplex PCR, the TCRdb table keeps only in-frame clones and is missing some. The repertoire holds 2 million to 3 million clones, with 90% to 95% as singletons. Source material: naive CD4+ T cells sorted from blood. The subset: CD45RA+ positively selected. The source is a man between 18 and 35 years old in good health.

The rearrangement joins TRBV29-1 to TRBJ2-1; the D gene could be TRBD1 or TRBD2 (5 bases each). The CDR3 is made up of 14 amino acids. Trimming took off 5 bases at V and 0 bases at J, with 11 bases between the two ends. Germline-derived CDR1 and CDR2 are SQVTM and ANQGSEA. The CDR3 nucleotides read TGCAGCGTTCGGTCGGGGCGCTCCTACAATGAGCAGTTCTTC. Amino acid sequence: CSVRSGRSYNEQFF.

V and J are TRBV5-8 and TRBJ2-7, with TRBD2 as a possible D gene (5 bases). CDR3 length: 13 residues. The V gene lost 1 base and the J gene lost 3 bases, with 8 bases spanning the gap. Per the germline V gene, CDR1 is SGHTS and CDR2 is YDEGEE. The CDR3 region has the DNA TGTGCCAGCAGCTTGTCCGGGATCTACGAGCAGTACTTC. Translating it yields CASSLSGIYEQYF. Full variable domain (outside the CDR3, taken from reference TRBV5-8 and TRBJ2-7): EAGVTQSPTHLIKTRGQQATLRCSPISGHTSVYWYQQALGLGLQFLLWYDEGEERNRGNFPPRFSGRQFPNYSSELNVNALELEDSALYLCASSLSGIYEQYFGPGTRLTVT.

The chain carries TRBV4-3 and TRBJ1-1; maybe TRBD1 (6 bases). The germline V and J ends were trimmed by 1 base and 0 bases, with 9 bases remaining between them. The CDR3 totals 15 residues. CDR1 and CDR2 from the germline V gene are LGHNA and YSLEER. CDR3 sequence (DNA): TGCGCCAGCAGCCAAGCCGGGACATTGAACACTGAAGCTTTCTTT. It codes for CASSQAGTLNTEAFF.

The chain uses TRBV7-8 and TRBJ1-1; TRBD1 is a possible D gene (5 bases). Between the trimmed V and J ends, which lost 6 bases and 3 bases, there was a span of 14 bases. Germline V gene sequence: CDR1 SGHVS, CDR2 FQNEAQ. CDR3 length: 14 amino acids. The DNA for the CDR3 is TGTGCCAGCAGTTACACCGGGGCATACACTGAAGCTTTCTTT. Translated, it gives CASSYTGAYTEAFF.

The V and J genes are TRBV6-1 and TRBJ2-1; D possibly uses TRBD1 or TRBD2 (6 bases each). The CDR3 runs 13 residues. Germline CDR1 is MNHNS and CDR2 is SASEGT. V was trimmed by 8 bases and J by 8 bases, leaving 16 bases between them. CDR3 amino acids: CASRGLSRDEQFF. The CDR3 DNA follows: TGTGCCAGCCGGGGGCTGTCGAGGGATGAGCAGTTCTTC.

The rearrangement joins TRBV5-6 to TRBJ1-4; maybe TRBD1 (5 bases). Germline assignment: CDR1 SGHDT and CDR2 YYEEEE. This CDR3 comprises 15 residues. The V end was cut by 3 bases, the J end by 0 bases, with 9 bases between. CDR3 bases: TGTGCCAGCAGCTGGGGCTTTGCAACTAATGAAAAACTGTTTTTT. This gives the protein CASSWGFATNEKLFF.

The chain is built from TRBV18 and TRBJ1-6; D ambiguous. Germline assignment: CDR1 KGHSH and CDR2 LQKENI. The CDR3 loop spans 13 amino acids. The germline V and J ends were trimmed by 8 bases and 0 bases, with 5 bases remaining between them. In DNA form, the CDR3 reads TGTGCCAGCCGGAGCTCCTATAATTCACCCCTCCACTTT. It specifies CASRSSYNSPLHF.

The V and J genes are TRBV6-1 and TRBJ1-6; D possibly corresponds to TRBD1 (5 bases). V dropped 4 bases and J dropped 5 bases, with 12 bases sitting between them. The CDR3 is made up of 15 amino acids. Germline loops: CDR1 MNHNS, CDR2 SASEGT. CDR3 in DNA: TGTGCCAGCAGTGTGTTGGGGGAGCATAATTCACCCCTCCACTTT. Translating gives CASSVLGEHNSPLHF.

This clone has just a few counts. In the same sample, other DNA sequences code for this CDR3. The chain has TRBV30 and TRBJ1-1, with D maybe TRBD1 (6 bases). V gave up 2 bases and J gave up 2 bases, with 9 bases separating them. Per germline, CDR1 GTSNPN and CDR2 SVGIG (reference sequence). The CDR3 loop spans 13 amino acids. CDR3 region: CAWSQQGNTEAFF. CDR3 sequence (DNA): TGTGCCTGGAGTCAACAGGGAAACACTGAAGCTTTCTTT.

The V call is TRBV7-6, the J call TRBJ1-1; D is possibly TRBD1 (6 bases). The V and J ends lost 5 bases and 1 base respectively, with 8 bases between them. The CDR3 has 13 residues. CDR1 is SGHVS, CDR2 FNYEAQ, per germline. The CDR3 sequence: CASSGGQNTEAFF. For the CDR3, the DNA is TGTGCCAGCAGCGGGGGACAGAACACTGAAGCTTTCTTT.

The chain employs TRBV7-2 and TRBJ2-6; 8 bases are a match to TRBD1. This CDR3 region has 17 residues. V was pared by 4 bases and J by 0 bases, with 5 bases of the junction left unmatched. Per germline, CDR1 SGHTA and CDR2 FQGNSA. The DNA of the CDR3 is TGTGCCAGCAGCTCGGGACAGGTGATCTCTGGGGCCAACGTCCTGACTTTC. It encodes CASSSGQVISGANVLTF.

The CDR3 DNA reads as TGTGCCAGCAGGGGACTGAACACCGGGGAGCTGTTTTTT. It encodes CASRGLNTGELFF. The genes are TRBV14 and TRBJ2-2; D perhaps matches TRBD2 (6 bases). The CDR3 has 13 amino acids. Trimming left V 6 bases short and J 1 base short, with 6 bases between. Germline V lookup: CDR1 SGHDN, CDR2 FVKESK.

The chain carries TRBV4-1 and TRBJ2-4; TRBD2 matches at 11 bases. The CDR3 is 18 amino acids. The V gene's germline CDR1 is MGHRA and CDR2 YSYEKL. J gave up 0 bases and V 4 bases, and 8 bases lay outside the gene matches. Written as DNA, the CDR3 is TGCGCCAGCAGCCTTCCTGATGGGACTAGCGGAGCCAAAAACATTCAGTACTTC. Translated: CASSLPDGTSGAKNIQYF.

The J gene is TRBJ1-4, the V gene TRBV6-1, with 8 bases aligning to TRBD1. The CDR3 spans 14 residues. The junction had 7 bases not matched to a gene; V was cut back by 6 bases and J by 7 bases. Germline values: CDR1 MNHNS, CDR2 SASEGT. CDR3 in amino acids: CASREDRAGEKLFF. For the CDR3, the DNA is TGTGCCAGCAGGGAGGACAGGGCGGGTGAAAAACTGTTTTTT.

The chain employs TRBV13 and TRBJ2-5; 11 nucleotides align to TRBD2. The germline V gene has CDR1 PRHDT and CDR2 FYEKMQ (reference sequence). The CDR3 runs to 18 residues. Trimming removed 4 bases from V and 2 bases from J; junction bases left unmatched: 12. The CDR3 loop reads CASSSLAGEEGDQETQYF. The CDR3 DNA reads TGTGCCAGCAGCTCACTAGCGGGAGAAGAAGGAGATCAAGAGACCCAGTACTTC.

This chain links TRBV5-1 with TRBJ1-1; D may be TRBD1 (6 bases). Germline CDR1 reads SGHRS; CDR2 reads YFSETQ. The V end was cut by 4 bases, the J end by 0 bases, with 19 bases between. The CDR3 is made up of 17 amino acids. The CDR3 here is CASSPGGGVSMNTEAFF. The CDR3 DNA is TGCGCCAGCAGCCCAGGAGGGGGAGTCAGCATGAACACTGAAGCTTTCTTT.

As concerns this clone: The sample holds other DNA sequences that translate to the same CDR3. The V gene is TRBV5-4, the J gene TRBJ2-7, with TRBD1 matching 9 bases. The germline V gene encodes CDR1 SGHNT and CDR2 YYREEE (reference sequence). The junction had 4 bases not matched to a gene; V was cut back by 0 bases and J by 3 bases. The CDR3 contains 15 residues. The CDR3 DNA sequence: TGTGCCAGCAGCTTGGGGGGACAGGGTAACTACGAGCAGTACTTC. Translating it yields CASSLGGQGNYEQYF.

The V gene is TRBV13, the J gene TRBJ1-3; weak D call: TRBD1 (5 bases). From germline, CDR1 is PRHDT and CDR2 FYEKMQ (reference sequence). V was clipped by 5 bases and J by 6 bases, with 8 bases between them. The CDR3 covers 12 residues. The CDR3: CASSKGPNTIYF. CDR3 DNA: TGTGCCAGCAGCAAGGGGCCAAACACCATATATTTT.

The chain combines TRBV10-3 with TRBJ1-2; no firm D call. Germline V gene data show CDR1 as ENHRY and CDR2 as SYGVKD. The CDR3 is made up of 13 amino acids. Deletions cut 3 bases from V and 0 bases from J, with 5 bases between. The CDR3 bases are TGTGCCATCAGTGATCCCCCTAACTATGGCTACACCTTC. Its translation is CAISDPPNYGYTF.

CDR3 DNA: TGTGCCAGACTACCGGGACAGGGGGGTCATAGCAATCAGCCCCAGCATTTT. Translated, it gives CARLPGQGGHSNQPQHF. The chain uses TRBV6-4 and TRBJ1-5, with 11 bases that match TRBD1. From germline, CDR1 is MRHNA and CDR2 SNTAGT. The CDR3 loop spans 17 amino acids. J was trimmed by 0 bases and V by 9 bases; bases with no gene match: 10.

CDR3 sequence reads: CASSMGQKTLNEKLFF. CDR3 nucleotides: TGTGCCAGTAGTATGGGACAGAAAACGCTTAATGAAAAACTGTTTTTT. The chain employs TRBV19 and TRBJ1-4; 7 bases are shared with TRBD1. The J segment lost 4 bases and the V segment lost 3 bases, leaving 8 bases of the junction unmatched. The CDR3 is 16 amino acids. Germline V gene data show CDR1 as LNHDA and CDR2 as SQIVND (reference sequence). The full variable domain, its missing parts supplied by reference TRBV19 and TRBJ1-4, is DGGITQSPKYLFRKEGQNVTLSCEQNLNHDAMYWYRQDPGQGLRLIYYSQIVNDFQKGDIAEGYSVSREKKESFPLTVTSAQKNPTAFYLCASSMGQKTLNEKLFFGSGTQLSVL.